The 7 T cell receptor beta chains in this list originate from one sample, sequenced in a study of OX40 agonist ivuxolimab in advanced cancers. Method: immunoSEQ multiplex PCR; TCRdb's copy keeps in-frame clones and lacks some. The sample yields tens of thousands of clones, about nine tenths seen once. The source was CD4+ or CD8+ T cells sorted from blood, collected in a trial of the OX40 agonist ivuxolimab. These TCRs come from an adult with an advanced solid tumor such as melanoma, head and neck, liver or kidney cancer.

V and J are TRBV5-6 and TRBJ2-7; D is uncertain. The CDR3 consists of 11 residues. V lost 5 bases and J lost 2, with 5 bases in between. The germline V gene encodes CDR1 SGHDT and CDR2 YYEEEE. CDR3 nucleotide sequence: TGTGCCAGCAGTTCACCCTACGAGCAGTACTTC. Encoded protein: CASSSPYEQYF.

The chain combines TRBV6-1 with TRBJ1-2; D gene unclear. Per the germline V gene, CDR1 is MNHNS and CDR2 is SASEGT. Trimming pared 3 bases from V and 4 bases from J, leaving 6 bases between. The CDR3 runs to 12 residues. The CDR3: CASSDRVYGYTF. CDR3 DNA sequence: TGTGCCAGCAGTGACCGGGTCTATGGCTACACCTTC.

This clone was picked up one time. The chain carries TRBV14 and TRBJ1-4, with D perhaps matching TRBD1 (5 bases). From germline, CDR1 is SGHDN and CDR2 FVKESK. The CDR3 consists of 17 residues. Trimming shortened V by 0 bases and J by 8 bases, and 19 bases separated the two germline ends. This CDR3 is CASSQDLGRGSREKLFF. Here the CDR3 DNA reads TGTGCCAGCAGCCAAGATTTGGGACGGGGGAGTCGGGAAAAACTGTTTTTT.

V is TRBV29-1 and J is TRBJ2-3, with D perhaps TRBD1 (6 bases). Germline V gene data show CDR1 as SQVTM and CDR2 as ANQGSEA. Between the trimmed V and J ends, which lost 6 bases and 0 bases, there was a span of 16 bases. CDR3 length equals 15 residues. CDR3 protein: CSVKGQGSSTDTQYF. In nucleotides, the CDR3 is TGCAGCGTCAAGGGGCAGGGGAGTAGCACAGATACGCAGTATTTT.

The CDR3 is CAWTIQQARATDTQYF. Here the CDR3 DNA reads TGTGCCTGGACCATACAACAGGCGCGGGCCACAGATACGCAGTATTTT. The chain couples TRBV30 to TRBJ2-3; D tentatively fits TRBD1 or TRBD2 (5 bases each). Germline V gene lookup returns CDR1 GTSNPN and CDR2 SVGIG (reference sequence). CDR3 length equals 16 residues. Trimming stripped 4 bases from V and 2 bases from J, with 19 bases between.

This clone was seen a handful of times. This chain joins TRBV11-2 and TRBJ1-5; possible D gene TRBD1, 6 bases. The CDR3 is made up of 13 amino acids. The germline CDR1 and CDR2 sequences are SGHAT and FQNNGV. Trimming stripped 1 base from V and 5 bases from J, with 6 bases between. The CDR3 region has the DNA TGTGCCAGCAGCTTAGGGACAGATCAGCCCCAGCATTTT. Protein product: CASSLGTDQPQHF.

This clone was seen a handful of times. The CDR3 coding sequence is TGCGCCCAAGGGGGTCACACCCGACCGTTTTTT. It yields the protein CAQGGHTRPFF. This chain joins TRBV5-1 and TRBJ1-4, with D possibly TRBD1 on 6 matching bases. Germline V lookup: CDR1 SGHRS, CDR2 YFSETQ. V gave up 10 bases and J gave up 16 bases, with 20 bases separating them. This CDR3 is 11 amino acids long.